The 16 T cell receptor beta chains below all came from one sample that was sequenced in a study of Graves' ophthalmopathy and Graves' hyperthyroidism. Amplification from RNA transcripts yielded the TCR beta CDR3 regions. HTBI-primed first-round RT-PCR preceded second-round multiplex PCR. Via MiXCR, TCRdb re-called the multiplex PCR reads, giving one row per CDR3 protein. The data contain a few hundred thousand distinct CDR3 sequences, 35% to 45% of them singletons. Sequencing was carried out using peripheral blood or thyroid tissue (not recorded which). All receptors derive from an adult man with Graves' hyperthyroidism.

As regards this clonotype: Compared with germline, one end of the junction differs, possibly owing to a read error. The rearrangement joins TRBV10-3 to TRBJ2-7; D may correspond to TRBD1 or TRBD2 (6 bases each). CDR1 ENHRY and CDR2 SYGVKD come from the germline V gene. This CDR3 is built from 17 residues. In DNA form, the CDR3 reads TGTGCCAGCAGTCTGAACCTGGGGGGCAGGGGTCTCTACGAGCAGTACTTC. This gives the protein CASSLNLGGRGLYEQYF.

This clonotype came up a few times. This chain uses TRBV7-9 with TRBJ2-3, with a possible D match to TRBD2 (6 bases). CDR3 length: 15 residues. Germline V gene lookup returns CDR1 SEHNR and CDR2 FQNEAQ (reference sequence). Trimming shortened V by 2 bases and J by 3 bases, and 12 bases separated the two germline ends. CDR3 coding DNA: TGTGCCAGCAGCTTACGTGACGGAGGGACAGATACGCAGTATTTT. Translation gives CASSLRDGGTDTQYF.

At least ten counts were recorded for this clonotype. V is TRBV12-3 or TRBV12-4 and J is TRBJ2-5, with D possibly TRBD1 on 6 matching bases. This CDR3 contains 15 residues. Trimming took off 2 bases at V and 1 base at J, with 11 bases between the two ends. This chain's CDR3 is CASSLTRTAQETQYF. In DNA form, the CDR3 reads TGTGCCAGCAGTTTAACGCGGACAGCCCAAGAGACCCAGTACTTC.

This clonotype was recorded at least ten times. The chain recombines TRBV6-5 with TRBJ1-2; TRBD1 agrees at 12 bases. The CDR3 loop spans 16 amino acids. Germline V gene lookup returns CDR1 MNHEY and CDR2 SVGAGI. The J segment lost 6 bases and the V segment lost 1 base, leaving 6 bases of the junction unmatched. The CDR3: CASSYYGTGGTDGYTF. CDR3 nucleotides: TGTGCCAGCAGTTACTATGGGACAGGGGGCACTGATGGCTACACCTTC.

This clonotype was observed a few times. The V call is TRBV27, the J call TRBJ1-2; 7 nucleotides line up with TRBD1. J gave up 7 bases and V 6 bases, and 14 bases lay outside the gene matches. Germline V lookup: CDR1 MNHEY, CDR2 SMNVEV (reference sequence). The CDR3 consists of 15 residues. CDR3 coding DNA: TGTGCCAGCAGAATGGCAGGGGGGTTCGTTTCTGGCTACACCTTC. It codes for CASRMAGGFVSGYTF.

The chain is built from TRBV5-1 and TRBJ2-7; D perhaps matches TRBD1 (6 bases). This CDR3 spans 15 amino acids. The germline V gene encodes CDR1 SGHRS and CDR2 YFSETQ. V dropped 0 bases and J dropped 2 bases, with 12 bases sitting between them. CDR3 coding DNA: TGCGCCAGCAGCTTGGAGGCAGGGGTTACCTACGAGCAGTACTTC. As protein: CASSLEAGVTYEQYF.

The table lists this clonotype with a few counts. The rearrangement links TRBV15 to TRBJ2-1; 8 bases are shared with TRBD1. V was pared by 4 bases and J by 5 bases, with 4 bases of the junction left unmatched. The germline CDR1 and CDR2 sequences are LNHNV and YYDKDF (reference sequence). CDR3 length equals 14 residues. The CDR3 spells CATSTRDRNNEQFF. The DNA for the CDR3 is TGTGCCACCAGCACCCGGGACAGGAACAATGAGCAGTTCTTC.

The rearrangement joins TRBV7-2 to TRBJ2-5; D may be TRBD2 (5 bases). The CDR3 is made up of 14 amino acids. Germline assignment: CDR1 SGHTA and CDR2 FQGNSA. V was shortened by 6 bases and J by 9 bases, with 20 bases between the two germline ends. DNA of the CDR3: TGTGCCAGCAGAGCAGTGGACTCAGCTCGTCCCCAGTACTTC. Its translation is CASRAVDSARPQYF.

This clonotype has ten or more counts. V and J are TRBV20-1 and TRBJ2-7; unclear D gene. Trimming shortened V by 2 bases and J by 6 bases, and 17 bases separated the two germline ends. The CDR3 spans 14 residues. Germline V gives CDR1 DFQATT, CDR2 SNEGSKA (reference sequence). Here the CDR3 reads CSARRAGRPSEQYF. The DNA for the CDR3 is TGCAGTGCTAGACGGGCAGGCCGGCCCTCCGAGCAGTACTTC.

In nucleotides, the CDR3 is TGTGCCAGCAGCTTAAACCCCGGGATAAACATTCAGTACTTC. Amino acids: CASSLNPGINIQYF. This sequence joins TRBV7-9 and TRBJ2-7, with D tentatively TRBD2 (5 bases). The J call is uncertain, as TRBJ2-4 better fits the DNA end. The length of the CDR3 is 14 residues. From germline, CDR1 is SEHNR and CDR2 FQNEAQ (reference sequence).

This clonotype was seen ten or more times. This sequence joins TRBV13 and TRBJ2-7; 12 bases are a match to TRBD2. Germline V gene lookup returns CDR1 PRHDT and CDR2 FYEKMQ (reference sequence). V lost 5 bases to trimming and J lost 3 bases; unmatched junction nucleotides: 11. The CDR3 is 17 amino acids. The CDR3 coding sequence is TGTGCCAGCAGCATCGGCCCTACTAGCGGGGGGTTCTACGAGCAGTACTTC. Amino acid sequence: CASSIGPTSGGFYEQYF.

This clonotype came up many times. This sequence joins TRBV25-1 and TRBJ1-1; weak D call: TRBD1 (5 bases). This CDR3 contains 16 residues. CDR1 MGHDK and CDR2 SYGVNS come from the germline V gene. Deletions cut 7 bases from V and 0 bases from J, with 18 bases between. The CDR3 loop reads CASTPRGEIMNTEAFF. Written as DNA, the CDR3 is TGTGCCAGCACTCCAAGAGGGGAGATCATGAACACTGAAGCTTTCTTT. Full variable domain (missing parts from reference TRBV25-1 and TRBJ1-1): EADIYQTPRYLVIGTGKKITLECSQTMGHDKMYWYQQDPGMELHLIHYSYGVNSTEKGDLSSESTVSRIRTEHFPLTLESARPSHTSQYLCASTPRGEIMNTEAFFGQGTRLTVV.

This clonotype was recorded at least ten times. In DNA, the CDR3 is TGTGCCACCAGTGACCCCGGGACAGGGGTAGAAAAACTGTTTTTT. Amino acids: CATSDPGTGVEKLFF. The V call is TRBV24-1, the J call TRBJ1-4; 10 bases line up with TRBD1. CDR1 and CDR2 from the germline V gene are KGHDR and SFDVKD. The ends lost 4 bases at V and 8 bases at J; junction bases unmatched: 6. CDR3 size: 15 residues.

This chain's CDR3 is CASGRTDTQYF. CDR3 in DNA: TGTGCCAGCGGCCGGACAGATACGCAGTACTTC. The V call is TRBV12-3 or TRBV12-4, the J call TRBJ2-7; TRBD1 is a possible D gene (6 bases). Trimming removed 8 bases at V and 9 bases at J, with 14 bases between. This CDR3 is 11 amino acids long.

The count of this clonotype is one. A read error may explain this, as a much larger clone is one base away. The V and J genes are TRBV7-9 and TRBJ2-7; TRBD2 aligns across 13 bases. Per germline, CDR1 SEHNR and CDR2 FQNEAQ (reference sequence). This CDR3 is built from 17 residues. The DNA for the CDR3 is TGTGCCGGCAGCTTGGACCGACCGGGACTAGCGGGATCCGAGCAGTACTTC. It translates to CAGSLDRPGLAGSEQYF.

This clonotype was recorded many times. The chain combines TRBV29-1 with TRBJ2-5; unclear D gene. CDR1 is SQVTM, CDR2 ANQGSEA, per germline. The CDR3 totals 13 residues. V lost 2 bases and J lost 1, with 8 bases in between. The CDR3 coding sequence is TGCAGCGTTGAACTCCAGATCCAAGAGACCCAGTACTTC. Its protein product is CSVELQIQETQYF.